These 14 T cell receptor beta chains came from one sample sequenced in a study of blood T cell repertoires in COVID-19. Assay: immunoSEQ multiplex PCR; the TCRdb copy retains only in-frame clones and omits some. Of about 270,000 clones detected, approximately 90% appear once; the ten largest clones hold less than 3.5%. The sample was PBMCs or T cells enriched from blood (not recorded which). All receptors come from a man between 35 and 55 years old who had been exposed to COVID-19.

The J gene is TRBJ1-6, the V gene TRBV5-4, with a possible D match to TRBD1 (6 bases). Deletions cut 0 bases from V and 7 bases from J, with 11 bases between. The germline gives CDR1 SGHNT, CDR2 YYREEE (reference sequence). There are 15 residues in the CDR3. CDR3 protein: CASSLAQGANSPLHF. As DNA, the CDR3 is TGTGCCAGCAGCTTGGCACAGGGAGCCAATTCACCCCTCCACTTT.

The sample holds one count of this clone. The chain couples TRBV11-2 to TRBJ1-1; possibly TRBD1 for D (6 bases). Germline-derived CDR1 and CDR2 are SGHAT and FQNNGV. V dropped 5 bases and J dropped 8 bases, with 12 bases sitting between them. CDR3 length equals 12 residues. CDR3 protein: CASSETGTEAFF. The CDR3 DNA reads TGTGCCAGCAGCGAAACCGGGACAGAAGCTTTCTTT.

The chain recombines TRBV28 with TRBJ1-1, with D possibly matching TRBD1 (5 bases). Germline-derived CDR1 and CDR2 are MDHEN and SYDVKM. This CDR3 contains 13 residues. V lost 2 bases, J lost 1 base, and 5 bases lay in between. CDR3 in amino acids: CASSLRGNTEAFF. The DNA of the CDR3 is TGTGCCAGCAGTTTAAGGGGGAACACTGAAGCTTTCTTT.

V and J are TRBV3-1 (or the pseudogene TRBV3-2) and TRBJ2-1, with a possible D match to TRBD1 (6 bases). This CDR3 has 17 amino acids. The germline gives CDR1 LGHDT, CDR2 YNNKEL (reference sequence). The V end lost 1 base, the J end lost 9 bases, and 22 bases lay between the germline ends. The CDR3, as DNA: TGTGCCAGCAGCCAAGGATCGGCAGGGGAGCTGTGGGGTGAGCAGTTCTTC. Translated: CASSQGSAGELWGEQFF.

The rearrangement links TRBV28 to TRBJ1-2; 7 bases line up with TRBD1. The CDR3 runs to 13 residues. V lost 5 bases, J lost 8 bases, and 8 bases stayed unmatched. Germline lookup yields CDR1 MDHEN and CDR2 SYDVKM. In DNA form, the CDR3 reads TGTGCCAGCAGTCCCATGACAGGGACCGGCTACACCTTC. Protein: CASSPMTGTGYTF.

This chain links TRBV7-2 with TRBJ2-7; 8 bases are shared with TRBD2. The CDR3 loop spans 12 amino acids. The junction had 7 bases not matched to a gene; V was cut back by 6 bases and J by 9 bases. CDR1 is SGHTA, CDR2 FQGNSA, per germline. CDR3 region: CASRNDAGGQYF. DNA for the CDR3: TGTGCCAGCAGAAATGACGCGGGGGGGCAGTACTTC.

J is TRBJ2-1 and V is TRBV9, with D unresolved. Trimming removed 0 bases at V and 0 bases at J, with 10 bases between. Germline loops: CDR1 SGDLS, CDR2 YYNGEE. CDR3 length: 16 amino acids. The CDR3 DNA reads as TGTGCCAGCAGCGTAGAGGAGTATAGCTCCTACAATGAGCAGTTCTTC. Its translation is CASSVEEYSSYNEQFF.

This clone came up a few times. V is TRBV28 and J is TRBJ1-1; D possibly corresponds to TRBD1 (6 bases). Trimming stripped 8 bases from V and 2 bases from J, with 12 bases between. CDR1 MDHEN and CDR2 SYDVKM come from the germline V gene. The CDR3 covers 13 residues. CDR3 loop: CASEDRKNTEAFF. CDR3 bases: TGTGCCAGCGAGGACAGAAAAAACACTGAAGCTTTCTTT.

DNA of the CDR3: TGTGCCTGGAGTGTAACTAGCGGGGATGAGCAGTTCTTC. Protein: CAWSVTSGDEQFF. The J gene is TRBJ2-1, the V gene TRBV30, with 10 bases identical to TRBD2. With V trimmed by 0 bases and J by 8 bases, 1 base remained unmatched. CDR3 size: 13 residues. In germline, CDR1 is GTSNPN, CDR2 SVGIG (reference sequence).

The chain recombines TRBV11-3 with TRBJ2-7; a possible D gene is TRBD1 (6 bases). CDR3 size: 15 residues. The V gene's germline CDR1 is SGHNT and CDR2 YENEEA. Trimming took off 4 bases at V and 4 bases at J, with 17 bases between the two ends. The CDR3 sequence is CASSSVQGDHYEQYF. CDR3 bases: TGTGCCAGCAGCTCGGTACAGGGAGATCATTACGAGCAGTACTTC.

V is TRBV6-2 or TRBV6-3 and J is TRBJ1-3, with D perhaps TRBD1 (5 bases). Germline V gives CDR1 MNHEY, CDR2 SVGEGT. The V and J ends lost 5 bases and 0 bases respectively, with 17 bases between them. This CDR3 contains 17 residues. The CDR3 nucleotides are TGTGCCAGCAGTACAACAGCGGGACTTAGCTCTGGAAACACCATATATTTT. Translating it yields CASSTTAGLSSGNTIYF.

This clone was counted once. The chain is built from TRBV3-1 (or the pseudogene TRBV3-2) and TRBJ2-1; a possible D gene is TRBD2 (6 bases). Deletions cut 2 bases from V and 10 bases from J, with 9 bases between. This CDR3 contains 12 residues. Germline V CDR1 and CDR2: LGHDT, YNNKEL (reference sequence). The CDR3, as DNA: TGTGCCAGCAGCCAAACGACTAGGGAGCAGTTCTTC. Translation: CASSQTTREQFF.

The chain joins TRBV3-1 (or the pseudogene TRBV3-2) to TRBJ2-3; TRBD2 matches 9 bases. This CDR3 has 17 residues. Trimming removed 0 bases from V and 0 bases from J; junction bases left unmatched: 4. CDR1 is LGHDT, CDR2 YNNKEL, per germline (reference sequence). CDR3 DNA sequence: TGTGCCAGCAGCCAAGACAGCGGGAGGTTTAGCACAGATACGCAGTATTTT. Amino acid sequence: CASSQDSGRFSTDTQYF.

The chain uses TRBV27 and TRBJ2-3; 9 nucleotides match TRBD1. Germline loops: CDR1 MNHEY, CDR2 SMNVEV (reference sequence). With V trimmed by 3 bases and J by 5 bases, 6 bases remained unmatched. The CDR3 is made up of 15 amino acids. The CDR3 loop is CASSLWGQGGDTQYF. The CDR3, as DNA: TGTGCCAGCAGTTTGTGGGGACAGGGCGGAGATACGCAGTATTTT.